This T cell receptor beta chain derives from a study of T cells in localized non-small cell lung cancer. Findings and caveats of the study: Adjacent lung tissue had a median around 57 of the top 100 clones found in the tumor. The study found T cell clonality highest in uninvolved adjacent lung, above tumor. Longer survival (overall) was linked to higher T cell density in blood.

With respect to this clone: As yet, its antigen is unknown.

Generated by immunoSEQ multiplex PCR, the TCRdb table keeps only in-frame clones and is missing some. This table has approximately 31,000 clones, approximately 81% appearing once. Germline V lookup: CDR1 MNHEY, CDR2 SMNVEV (reference sequence). The CDR3 is made up of 16 amino acids. The V gene end was trimmed by 3 bases and the J gene end by 2 bases; junction bases not matched to a gene: 7. This clonotype originated in a male donor at least 60 years old with stage II squamous cell lung carcinoma. V and J are TRBV27 and TRBJ2-7; TRBD1 matches 10 bases. Here the sequenced sample was peripheral blood, taken before any cancer treatment. CDR3 in amino acids: CASSFRQGATTYEQYF. The DNA for the CDR3 is TGTGCCAGCAGTTTCCGACAGGGGGCAACTACCTACGAGCAGTACTTC.